The source of this T cell receptor (beta chain) is a study of shared T cell receptors in the human thymus. Using immunoSEQ multiplex PCR, the repertoire was profiled, and TCRdb retains in-frame clones only, with some absent. The sample shows 550,000 to 800,000 clones, approximately 85% of them seen only once. The CDR3 has 13 amino acids. Trimming removed 7 bases from V and 11 bases from J, with 18 bases in between. Germline V CDR1 and CDR2: MDHEN, SYDVKM. The same sample was also studied in work on human thymus T cells. That source reports: Corrective surgery for congenital heart defects was being performed on the healthy Finnish infants who served as donors. Obtained as resections during corrective heart surgery, the thymus tissue was then studied. It looked as if thymic and blood repertoires used V and J genes in a biased way. Thymic repertoires of unrelated individuals were reported in related research to overlap highly.

The material sequenced was thymocytes. The chain couples TRBV28 to TRBJ1-5, with D perhaps TRBD1 (6 bases). The sequence was obtained from a girl less than two years old with a congenital heart defect. CDR3 nucleotide sequence: TGTGCCAGCACCGAGGACAGAGACGGGTCCCAGCATTTT. As protein: CASTEDRDGSQHF.